The clone carrying this TCR beta chain was found many times. Its antigen is not known. V was pared by 3 bases and J by 8 bases, with 9 bases between. Per germline, CDR1 SGDLS and CDR2 YYNGEE. This CDR3 is built from 12 residues. The record originates from a study of naive and memory T cell subsets. Study-wide points: Naive repertoires, especially CD8, held a few larger clonotypes, possibly memory cells re-expressing CD45RA. No ground truth validated the naive and memory repertoire findings. Naive and memory subsets had different power law exponents for TCR abundance.

Cells stained for CD3, CD4, CD8, CD45RA, CD27 and viability were sorted into four CD45RA/CD27 subsets. The beta constant-region primer was an equimolar mix of two oligonucleotides covering TRBC1 and TRBC2. Ligated cDNA was amplified by four rounds of PCR with nested alpha and beta constant-region primers and SP2. In TCRdb, the UMI-ligation and nested PCR reads were re-called with MiXCR into one record per CDR3 protein. The sample carries roughly 140,000 distinct CDR3 sequences, more than 15% recorded once. The gene calls are TRBV9 and TRBJ2-1; D call uncertain. The origin of this receptor is a human donor in good health. Sequencing was done on a sample of naive CD8+ T cells from blood. The CDR3 region has the DNA TGTGCCAGCAGCGCCCAGGACGATGAGCAGTTCTTC. As protein: CASSAQDDEQFF.